Following are 29 T cell receptor beta chains from one sample sequenced in a study of blood T cell repertoires in COVID-19. The table came from immunoSEQ multiplex PCR; TCRdb's copy has only in-frame clones and leaves some out. The sample lists 200,000 to 250,000 clones, 90% occurring once. Sequenced sample: peripheral blood. The receptors derive from a man between 25 and 39 years old with COVID-19, enrolled during active disease.

This clone was counted a single time. This sequence joins TRBV29-1 and TRBJ1-1; perhaps TRBD1 as D (5 bases). Germline CDR1 is SQVTM and CDR2 is ANQGSEA. The CDR3 is 12 residues long. Trimming stripped 6 bases from V and 1 base from J, with 9 bases between. CDR3 nucleotides: TGCAGCGTAGACGGGGGGAACACTGAAGCTTTCTTT. Protein product: CSVDGGNTEAFF.

The chain employs TRBV9 and TRBJ1-3, with 7 bases identical to TRBD1. Germline V gene sequence: CDR1 SGDLS, CDR2 YYNGEE. After removal of 3 bases from V and 9 bases from J, the junction contained 3 bases not matched to a gene. This CDR3 has 12 amino acids. CDR3 bases: TGTGCCAGCAGCGGACAGGGAGGCACCATATATTTT. It codes for CASSGQGGTIYF.

This chain links TRBV24-1 with TRBJ2-1; TRBD1 agrees at 10 bases. Germline CDR1 is KGHDR and CDR2 is SFDVKD. The CDR3 is 17 residues long. After removal of 0 bases from V and 8 bases from J, the junction contained 9 bases not matched to a gene. This chain's CDR3 is CATSDLTATGGGYEQFF. The CDR3 DNA follows: TGTGCCACCAGTGATTTGACCGCGACAGGGGGCGGTTATGAGCAGTTCTTC.

V and J are TRBV5-4 and TRBJ2-3, with 12 bases fitting TRBD2. Looked up from germline, CDR1 is SGHNT and CDR2 is YYREEE (reference sequence). After removal of 3 bases from V and 3 bases from J, the junction contained 5 bases not matched to a gene. This CDR3 region has 16 residues. Here the CDR3 DNA reads TGTGCCAGCAGCTCGGGACTAGCGGGTCCAACAGATACGCAGTATTTT. It yields the protein CASSSGLAGPTDTQYF.

This sequence joins TRBV28 and TRBJ1-5, with D maybe TRBD1 (6 bases). The germline CDR1 and CDR2 sequences are MDHEN and SYDVKM. Trimming took off 0 bases at V and 7 bases at J, with 10 bases between the two ends. The CDR3 runs 14 residues. The CDR3 region is CASSLWDRGQPQHF. The CDR3 nucleotides are TGTGCCAGCAGTTTATGGGACAGAGGCCAGCCCCAGCATTTT.

This clone was seen once. This sequence joins TRBV5-1 and TRBJ2-1; D is unclear. Trimming took 1 base from V and 4 from J, leaving 12 bases between them. The length of the CDR3 is 15 residues. Germline lookup yields CDR1 SGHRS and CDR2 YFSETQ. The CDR3 is CASSLTVTSYNEQFF. In DNA form, the CDR3 reads TGCGCCAGCAGCTTGACAGTTACCTCTTACAATGAGCAGTTCTTC.

J is TRBJ1-1 and V is TRBV28; 7 bases are a match to TRBD1. Germline loops: CDR1 MDHEN, CDR2 SYDVKM. The CDR3 sequence is 21 residues long. V shed 3 bases, J shed 0 bases, and the junction held 22 bases outside the gene matches. This chain's CDR3 is CASSFSGAQGQRISMNTEAFF. The CDR3 coding sequence is TGTGCCAGCAGTTTCTCCGGGGCCCAGGGACAGCGCATTAGCATGAACACTGAAGCTTTCTTT. The entire variable domain, with the rest obtained from reference TRBV28 and TRBJ1-1, is as follows: DVKVTQSSRYLVKRTGEKVFLECVQDMDHENMFWYRQDPGLGLRLIYFSYDVKMKEKGDIPEGYSVSREKKERFSLILESASTNQTSMYLCASSFSGAQGQRISMNTEAFFGQGTRLTVV.

In DNA form, the CDR3 reads TGCAGCGTTGTGGCCTTTGTGGGGGAGGGAACTGAAGCTTTCTTT. Amino acids: CSVVAFVGEGTEAFF. This chain connects TRBV29-1 to TRBJ1-1, with D maybe TRBD1 (5 bases). Germline CDR1 reads SQVTM; CDR2 reads ANQGSEA. The CDR3 runs 15 residues. V lost 4 bases, J lost 5 bases, and 20 bases lay in between.

The gene calls are TRBV28 and TRBJ1-2; TRBD1 is a possible D gene (6 bases). Germline V gene data show CDR1 as MDHEN and CDR2 as SYDVKM. The length of the CDR3 is 15 residues. V lost 3 bases and J 2 bases, leaving 13 bases between the germline ends. Written as DNA, the CDR3 is TGTGCCAGCAGTTTCCCTGGGGGCTTGAACTATGGCTACACCTTC. This encodes CASSFPGGLNYGYTF.

The V call is TRBV9, the J call TRBJ1-1; D is unclear. The CDR3 spans 13 residues. Germline CDR1 SGDLS, CDR2 YYNGEE. V was trimmed by 0 bases and J by 7 bases, leaving 10 bases between them. CDR3 residues: CASSVEWRNEAFF. CDR3 nucleotides: TGTGCCAGCAGCGTAGAATGGAGAAATGAAGCTTTCTTT.

V is TRBV7-2 and J is TRBJ1-6; 10 bases align to TRBD1. This CDR3 is built from 15 residues. V gave up 5 bases and J gave up 10 bases; unmatched junction bases: 8. Germline V gene data show CDR1 as SGHTA and CDR2 as FQGNSA. For the CDR3, the DNA is TGTGCCAGCAGCCCCCGACAGGGGGCCGCCTCACCCCTCCACTTT. Translating gives CASSPRQGAASPLHF.

Comment on this clone: The sample contains more than one DNA sequence encoding this CDR3. The rearrangement joins TRBV11-3 to TRBJ2-1, with D tentatively TRBD2 (6 bases). The CDR3 runs 12 residues. The germline gives CDR1 SGHNT, CDR2 YENEEA. V lost 4 bases and J 7 bases, leaving 8 bases between the germline ends. CDR3 protein: CASSSGGNEQFF. CDR3 bases: TGTGCCAGCAGCTCCGGGGGTAATGAGCAGTTCTTC.

This chain joins TRBV5-8 and TRBJ2-1; no clear D gene. The ends were cut back, 2 bases at V and 4 bases at J, with 13 bases in the middle. CDR1 and CDR2 from the germline V gene are SGHTS and YDEGEE. The CDR3 spans 15 residues. CDR3 residues: CASSFLSRLYNEQFF. In DNA, the CDR3 is TGTGCCAGCAGCTTCCTCAGTCGACTTTACAATGAGCAGTTCTTC.

CDR3 sequence: CASSEGLITDTQYF. CDR3 DNA: TGTGCCAGCAGTGAGGGACTGATCACAGATACGCAGTATTTT. The chain joins TRBV6-1 to TRBJ2-3; D is perhaps TRBD2 (6 bases). Trimming shortened V by 3 bases and J by 2 bases, and 9 bases separated the two germline ends. The germline gives CDR1 MNHNS, CDR2 SASEGT. The CDR3 extends over 14 amino acids.

The J gene is TRBJ2-1, the V gene TRBV28, with TRBD2 matching 10 bases. Germline V CDR1 and CDR2: MDHEN, SYDVKM. CDR3 size: 14 residues. V lost 8 bases to trimming and J lost 3 bases; unmatched junction nucleotides: 4. The CDR3 nucleotides read TGTGCCAGCGGGGCTAGCGGGAGCTACAATGAGCAGTTCTTC. Translated, it gives CASGASGSYNEQFF.

This clone has a single count. This chain links TRBV29-1 with TRBJ1-5, with TRBD1 matching over 7 bases. Germline values: CDR1 SQVTM, CDR2 ANQGSEA. V dropped 4 bases and J dropped 5; count of bases not matched to a gene: 8. CDR3 size: 14 residues. CDR3 sequence: CSVVPGGNDQPQHF. In DNA form, the CDR3 reads TGCAGCGTTGTTCCAGGGGGGAATGATCAGCCCCAGCATTTT.

The chain links TRBV2 to TRBJ1-1; 10 bases are shared with TRBD1. Trimming removed 6 bases from V and 7 bases from J; junction bases left unmatched: 5. This CDR3 comprises 13 residues. CDR1 and CDR2 from the germline V gene are SNHLY and FYNNEI. In DNA form, the CDR3 reads TGTGCCAGCAGGAGGACAGGGGGGGTTGAAGCTTTCTTT. Its translation is CASRRTGGVEAFF.

V usage is TRBV21-1 and J usage is TRBJ1-6; no check of the table's D call, TRBD1, against the DNA was made. TRBV21-1 is an annotated pseudogene. The CDR3 is made up of 14 amino acids. The CDR3 DNA follows: TGTGCCAGCAGCACCCTTTACAGGGATTCACCCCTCCACTTT. Amino acid sequence: CASSTLYRDSPLHF.

This chain connects TRBV2 to TRBJ2-2; weak D call: TRBD2 (5 bases). The CDR3 is 14 residues long. Germline loops: CDR1 SNHLY, CDR2 FYNNEI. Trimming removed 8 bases at V and 4 bases at J, with 14 bases between. CDR3 DNA: TGTGCCAGCCTTCGGGCGCGGGCCACCGGGGAGCTGTTTTTT. As protein: CASLRARATGELFF.

This clone came up once. The J gene is TRBJ2-3, the V gene TRBV4-2; 9 bases match TRBD2. CDR3 length: 17 residues. The V gene's germline CDR1 is LGHNA and CDR2 YNFKEQ. V lost 4 bases to trimming and J lost 3 bases; unmatched junction nucleotides: 11. Written as DNA, the CDR3 is TGTGCCAGCAGCCCGCAGGTAGCGGGAGTGCTAACAGATACGCAGTATTTT. This codes for CASSPQVAGVLTDTQYF.

V and J are TRBV4-3 and TRBJ1-1; perhaps TRBD1 as D (5 bases). V was shortened by 4 bases and J by 1 base, with 10 bases between the two germline ends. In germline, CDR1 is LGHNA, CDR2 YSLEER. The CDR3 contains 14 residues. This CDR3 is CASSPGHQNTEAFF. The CDR3, as DNA: TGCGCCAGCAGCCCTGGACATCAGAACACTGAAGCTTTCTTT.

The chain carries TRBV5-1 and TRBJ2-3, with D possibly being TRBD2 (6 bases). The CDR3 contains 15 residues. Trimming took 1 base from V and 0 from J, leaving 9 bases between them. Germline loops: CDR1 SGHRS, CDR2 YFSETQ. The CDR3, as DNA: TGCGCCAGCAGCTTGATAGCGGTGAGCACAGATACGCAGTATTTT. This encodes CASSLIAVSTDTQYF.

The chain recombines TRBV19 with TRBJ1-2; tentative D call: TRBD1 (6 bases). Germline CDR1 and CDR2: LNHDA and SQIVND (reference sequence). Trimming cost V 6 bases and J 4 bases, with 12 bases left between them. This CDR3 is built from 13 residues. The CDR3, as DNA: TGTGCCAGTAGCGCCATAGGGGGCTATGGCTACACCTTC. This gives the protein CASSAIGGYGYTF.

This clone was recorded once. The chain is built from TRBV2 and TRBJ2-1; possibly TRBD2 for D (5 bases). CDR1 and CDR2 from the germline V gene are SNHLY and FYNNEI. V was cut by 1 base and J by 0 bases, with 16 bases left in between. The CDR3 extends over 18 amino acids. The CDR3 sequence is CASSEEEERPSSYNEQFF. As DNA, the CDR3 is TGTGCCAGCAGTGAAGAGGAGGAGCGGCCAAGCTCCTACAATGAGCAGTTCTTC.

The V call is TRBV7-9, the J call TRBJ1-1; maybe TRBD1 (6 bases). Germline values: CDR1 SEHNR, CDR2 FQNEAQ (reference sequence). This CDR3 contains 14 residues. Trimming stripped 5 bases from V and 0 bases from J, with 10 bases between. CDR3 DNA sequence: TGTGCCAGCAGCGTACAGGGCATGAACACTGAAGCTTTCTTT. Protein sequence: CASSVQGMNTEAFF.

The chain combines TRBV19 with TRBJ1-2; 7 bases line up with TRBD1. The V gene end was trimmed by 10 bases and the J gene end by 8 bases; junction bases not matched to a gene: 10. Germline-derived CDR1 and CDR2 are LNHDA and SQIVND (reference sequence). The CDR3 is 12 amino acids. CDR3: CATQQGHSGYTF. In nucleotides, the CDR3 is TGTGCCACCCAACAGGGGCATAGCGGCTACACCTTC.

The chain has TRBV9 and TRBJ1-1, with 7 bases aligning to TRBD1. Trimming at V came to 0 bases and at J to 8 bases, leaving 7 bases not matched to a gene. The CDR3 spans 14 residues. CDR1 is SGDLS, CDR2 YYNGEE, per germline. CDR3 DNA sequence: TGTGCCAGCAGCGTAGAATGGACAGGCCCAGAAGCTTTCTTT. Translated: CASSVEWTGPEAFF.

V usage is TRBV28 and J usage is TRBJ2-6, with D possibly matching TRBD1 (6 bases). CDR1 MDHEN and CDR2 SYDVKM come from the germline V gene. CDR3 length: 17 residues. Trimming took 2 bases from V and 0 from J, leaving 11 bases between them. Here the CDR3 DNA reads TGTGCCAGCAGTTTAGGACAGATTTACTCTGGGGCCAACGTCCTGACTTTC. This sequence encodes CASSLGQIYSGANVLTF.

The chain links TRBV7-2 to TRBJ1-4; TRBD1 might be the D (5 bases). The CDR3 consists of 15 residues. V shed 1 base and J shed 5 bases, with 11 bases lying between them. Germline values: CDR1 SGHTA, CDR2 FQGNSA. Written as DNA, the CDR3 is TGTGCCAGCAGCTTAGATGGGGGGAAAAATGAAAAACTGTTTTTT. This codes for CASSLDGGKNEKLFF.